The sequence of this T cell receptor (beta chain) was determined in a study of T cell repertoires in cytomegalovirus infection. Study details: Epitope selection comprised recently identified HLA-C-restricted CMV epitopes and well-studied HLA-B-restricted CMV epitopes.

TCRdb re-called the reads through MiXCR, storing one row per CDR3 protein. The sample contains some 920,000 distinct CDR3 sequences, around 30% of which appear only once. Comments on this clonotype: Its antigen is undetermined.

This TCR was recovered from a human donor in good health (CMV status not recorded). Some clones in this sample may be carry-over from other donors' samples. Sequences were derived from cultured CD8+ T cells from PBMCs, sampled from culture after CMV antigen stimulation.

CDR3 nucleotides: TGTGCCAGCAAGGAGACAGGGAGTCAGCCCCAGCATTTT. This encodes CASKETGSQPQHF. J is TRBJ1-5 and V is TRBV12-3 or TRBV12-4, with 7 bases lining up with TRBD1. V lost 7 bases to trimming and J lost 6 bases; unmatched junction nucleotides: 6. This CDR3 has 13 amino acids.